This entry concerns a single TCR beta chain. Only in-frame clones appear in the TCRdb table, and some are missing; sequencing was by immunoSEQ multiplex PCR. Here the sample spans about 90,000 clones, 85% to 95% being singletons. This entry is derived from a study of blood T cell repertoires in COVID-19. The V gene's germline CDR1 is SQVTM and CDR2 ANQGSEA. V lost 7 bases, J lost 6 bases, and 16 bases lay in between. CDR3 length: 13 residues. This chain connects TRBV29-1 to TRBJ2-4, with D possibly being TRBD1 (6 bases). The TCR sequence derives from a woman aged 55-75 years with active COVID-19. The specimen was peripheral blood. CDR3 coding DNA: TGCAGCGCCGATACAGGGCTCGGAAACATTCAGTACTTC. Its translation: CSADTGLGNIQYF.